This TCR beta chain was found in a study of CD8 T cells in ankylosing spondylitis. Study results and limitations: It was reported that disease-linked clones were significantly enriched in matched ankylosing spondylitis synovial fluid. Apparently characteristic of ankylosing spondylitis blood was a TCR beta motif (fewer than 10 highly homologous variants).

V shed 1 base and J shed 6 bases, with 15 bases lying between them. Germline values: CDR1 MDHEN, CDR2 SYDVKM. This CDR3 comprises 15 residues. With respect to this clonotype: Its antigen is as yet unknown.

One entry per CDR3 protein, called by TCRdb with MiXCR from the 5' RACE reads. The sample records around 250,000 distinct CDR3 sequences, over 8.5% being singletons. The sample was blood, either unsorted or a sorted T cell fraction (not recorded which). The sequence came from a male donor with ankylosing spondylitis or in good health (not recorded which). This sequence joins TRBV28 and TRBJ2-5; no reliable D call. This chain's CDR3 is CASSLLTPGWKTQYF. DNA of the CDR3: TGTGCCAGCAGTTTATTAACTCCCGGGTGGAAGACCCAGTACTTC.